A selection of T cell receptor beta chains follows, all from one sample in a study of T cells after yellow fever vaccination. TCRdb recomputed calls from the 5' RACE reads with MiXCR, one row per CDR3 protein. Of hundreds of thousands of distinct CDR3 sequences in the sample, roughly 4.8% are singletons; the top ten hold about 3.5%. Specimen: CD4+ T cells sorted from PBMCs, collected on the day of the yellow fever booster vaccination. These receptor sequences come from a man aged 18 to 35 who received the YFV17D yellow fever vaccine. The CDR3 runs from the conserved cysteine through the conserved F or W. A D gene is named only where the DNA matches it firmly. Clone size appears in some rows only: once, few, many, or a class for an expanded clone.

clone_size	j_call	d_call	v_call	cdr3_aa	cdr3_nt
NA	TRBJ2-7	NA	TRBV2	CASRAYEQYF	TGTGCCAGCAGGGCTTACGAGCAGTACTTC
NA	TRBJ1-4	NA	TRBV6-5	CASSFLEAANEKLFF	TGTGCCAGCAGTTTTTTGGAGGCGGCTAATGAAAAACTGTTTTTT
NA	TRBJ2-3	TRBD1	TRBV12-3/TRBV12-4	CASRPGTGGADTQYF	TGTGCCAGCAGGCCCGGGACAGGAGGCGCAGATACGCAGTATTTT
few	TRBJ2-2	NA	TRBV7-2	CASSLGVHTGELFF	TGTGCCAGCAGCTTAGGAGTTCACACCGGGGAGCTGTTTTTT
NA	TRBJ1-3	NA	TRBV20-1	CSARDRRDSGNTIYF	TGCAGTGCTAGAGATCGAAGAGACTCTGGAAACACCATATATTTT
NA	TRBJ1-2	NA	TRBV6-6	CASNKIRQNIYGYTF	TGTGCCAGCAACAAAATAAGACAGAATATCTATGGCTACACCTTC
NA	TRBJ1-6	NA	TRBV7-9	CASSAGLRSPLHF	TGTGCCAGCAGTGCAGGGCTGAGATCACCCCTCCACTTT
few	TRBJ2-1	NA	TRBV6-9	CASSYSVGGHEQFF	TGTGCCAGCAGTTATTCAGTAGGGGGTCATGAGCAGTTCTTC
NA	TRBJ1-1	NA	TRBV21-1	CASSKAYSGRRSSDTEAFF	TGTGCCAGCAGCAAAGCTTATTCGGGACGCAGGAGTTCGGACACTGAAGCTTTCTTT
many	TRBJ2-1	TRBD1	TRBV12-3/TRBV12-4	CASSLWDRGSHEQFF	TGTGCCAGCAGTTTGTGGGACAGGGGTTCCCATGAGCAGTTCTTC
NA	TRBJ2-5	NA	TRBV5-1	CASSLGEDRGTQYF	TGCGCCAGCAGCTTGGGTGAGGATCGCGGGACCCAGTACTTC
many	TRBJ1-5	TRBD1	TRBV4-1	CASSQDLRQGAYQPQHF	TGCGCCAGCAGCCAAGATCTTAGACAGGGGGCGTATCAGCCCCAGCATTTT
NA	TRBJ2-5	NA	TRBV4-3	CASSQGGGVEETQYF	TGCGCCAGCAGCCAGGGAGGAGGGGTCGAGGAGACCCAGTACTTC
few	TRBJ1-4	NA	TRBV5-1	CASSFQATGEKLFF	TGCGCCAGCAGCTTCCAGGCGACGGGGGAAAAACTGTTTTTT
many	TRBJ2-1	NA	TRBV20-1	CSARGSVGFSSYNEQFF	TGCAGTGCTAGAGGTTCGGTAGGGTTTAGCTCCTACAATGAGCAGTTCTTC
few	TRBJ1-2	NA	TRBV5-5	CASSGITRFISSDYGYTF	TGTGCCAGCAGCGGCATAACACGATTCATATCGTCTGACTATGGCTACACCTTC
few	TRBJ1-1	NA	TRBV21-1	CASSKVSEAFF	TGTGCCAGCAGCAAAGTCAGTGAAGCTTTCTTT
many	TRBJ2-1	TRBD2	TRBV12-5	CASGLGGGYNEQFF	TGTGCTAGTGGTTTAGGCGGGGGCTACAATGAGCAGTTCTTC
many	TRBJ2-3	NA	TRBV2	CASSARTPTDTQYF	TGTGCCAGCAGTGCCAGGACACCCACAGATACGCAGTATTTT
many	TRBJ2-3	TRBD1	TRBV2	CASSYPLQGVNTDTQYF	TGTGCCAGCAGTTACCCATTACAGGGGGTGAACACAGATACGCAGTATTTT
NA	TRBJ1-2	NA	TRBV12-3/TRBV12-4	CASSLYRVNYGYTF	TGTGCCAGCAGTCTCTACAGGGTTAACTATGGCTACACCTTC
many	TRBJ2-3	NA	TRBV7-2	CASSVQGGGTDTQYF	TGTGCCAGCAGCGTACAGGGAGGAGGCACAGATACGCAGTATTTT
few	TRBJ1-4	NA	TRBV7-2	CASSLYTRAAPEKLFF	TGTGCCAGCAGCTTATACACCCGCGCCGCCCCTGAAAAACTGTTTTTT
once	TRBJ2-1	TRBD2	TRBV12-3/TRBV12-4	CASTTSGGHYEQFF	TGTGCCAGCACCACCAGCGGGGGCCACTATGAGCAGTTCTTC
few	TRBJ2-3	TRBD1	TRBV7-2	CASSFILRGPSTDTQYF	TGTGCCAGCAGCTTCATATTGAGGGGGCCCAGCACAGATACGCAGTATTTT
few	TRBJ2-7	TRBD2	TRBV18	CASSPPGGKAYEQYF	TGTGCCAGCTCACCACCGGGGGGGAAAGCCTACGAGCAGTACTTC
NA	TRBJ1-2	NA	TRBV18	CASSPDRNLRGYTF	TGTGCCAGCTCACCCGACAGAAACCTGCGAGGCTACACCTTC
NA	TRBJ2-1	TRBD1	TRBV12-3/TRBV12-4	CASTGQGSSYNEQFF	TGTGCCAGCACCGGACAGGGGAGCTCCTACAATGAGCAGTTCTTC
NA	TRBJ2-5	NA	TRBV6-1	CASSVQAGTETQYF	TGTGCCAGCAGTGTGCAGGCGGGAACAGAGACCCAGTACTTC
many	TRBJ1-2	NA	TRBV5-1	CASSPLDWWDTETYGYTF	TGCGCCAGCAGCCCGCTGGACTGGTGGGACACAGAGACCTATGGCTACACCTTC
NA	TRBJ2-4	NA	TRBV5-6	CASSFKAGRGALTKNIQYF	TGTGCCAGCAGCTTTAAGGCGGGTCGGGGGGCGCTAACCAAAAACATTCAGTACTTC